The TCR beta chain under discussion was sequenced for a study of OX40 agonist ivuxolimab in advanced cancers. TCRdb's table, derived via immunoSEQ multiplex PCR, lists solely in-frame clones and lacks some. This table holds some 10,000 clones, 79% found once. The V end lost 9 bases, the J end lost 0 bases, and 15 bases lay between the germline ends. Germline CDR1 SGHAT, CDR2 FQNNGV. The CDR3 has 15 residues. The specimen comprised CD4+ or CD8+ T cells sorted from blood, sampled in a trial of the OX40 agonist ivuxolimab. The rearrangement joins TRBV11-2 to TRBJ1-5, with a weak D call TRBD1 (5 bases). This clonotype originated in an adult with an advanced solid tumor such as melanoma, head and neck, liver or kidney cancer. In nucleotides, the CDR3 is TGTGCCAGGGGGCGGCTTCTCCGTAGCAATCAGCCCCAGCATTTT. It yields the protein CARGRLLRSNQPQHF.